This T cell receptor beta chain appears in the sequencing data of a study of cytomegalovirus exposure and HLA in healthy donors. Whole-study context: Sequencing of about 179 million T cells in an earlier analysis found more than 100 million unique TCR beta sequences. General study points: Cytomegalovirus-associated status was assigned to about 180 TCR beta chains. Some V segments, including TRBV6-2 and TRBV6-3, were excluded as indistinguishable.

This clone was picked up one time. No antigen is known for it. CDR1 KGHSY and CDR2 FQNENV come from the germline V gene. V shed 4 bases and J shed 4 bases, with 8 bases lying between them. This CDR3 has 13 amino acids. Primers included in the PCR were 60 Vbeta and 13 Jbeta primers. Clones were read by immunoSEQ multiplex PCR, and TCRdb kept only the in-frame ones, dropping some. Of just under 95,000 clones listed, more than 75% are singletons. The donors were healthy bone marrow donors. The chain recombines TRBV16 with TRBJ2-1; D unresolved. This TCR was recovered from a human donor in good health. The sample comprised PBMCs. The CDR3 sequence: CASSLNIYNEQFF. In DNA, the CDR3 is TGTGCCAGCAGCCTGAACATATACAATGAGCAGTTCTTC.